This TCR beta chain derives from a study of blood T cell repertoires in COVID-19. Study overall: Italy, Spain and the United States were the sources of the convalescent and acute COVID-19 samples. From T cells, B-cell-depleted T cells, or PBMCs came the material, which was cDNA or gDNA.

This CDR3 is built from 14 residues. The V gene lost 3 bases and the J gene lost 4 bases, with 9 bases spanning the gap. Germline V CDR1 and CDR2: MNHEY, SVGAGI. Original methodology: By means of reference gene primer amplification, nucleated cell counts were estimated. TCRdb keeps only in-frame clones here, not all; method: immunoSEQ multiplex PCR. From that table come the V and J calls and clone size; the DNA was used to work out D and trimming. The top ten hold 4.6% of the sample, which has fewer than 70,000 clones, more than 85% seen once. Sequenced material: peripheral blood. This chain uses TRBV6-5 with TRBJ1-4; D is unclear. The receptor comes from a man aged 45-60 years with active COVID-19. The CDR3 region is CASSYAAYNEKLFF. In nucleotides, the CDR3 is TGTGCCAGCAGTTATGCGGCCTATAATGAAAAACTGTTTTTT.